Shown below are 25 T cell receptor beta chains from a single sample sequenced in a study of shared clonotypes between healthy human individuals. Some clones are missing from TCRdb's copy, which holds only in-frame ones; the method was immunoSEQ multiplex PCR. The data hold around 1.9 million clones, with 93% observed a single time. Naive CD8 cells were CD45RO-negative, positively selected for CCR7, excluding terminally differentiated effector memory CD45RA+ cells. The sequencing input was naive CD8+ T cells from PBMCs. The receptor source for this set is a man between 18 and 35 years old in good health. Some clones in this sample may be carry-over from other donors' samples.

This chain links TRBV6-1 with TRBJ2-5, with 11 bases fitting TRBD2. Germline trimming cut 1 base from V and 5 bases from J; bases unmatched to any gene: 9. From germline, CDR1 is MNHNS and CDR2 SASEGT. The CDR3 runs 17 residues. The CDR3 loop is CASSEEVLAGGWETQYF. DNA of the CDR3: TGTGCCAGCAGTGAAGAGGTTCTAGCGGGAGGATGGGAGACCCAGTACTTC.

V usage is TRBV7-9 and J usage is TRBJ1-1; TRBD1 matches at 9 bases. The V gene end was trimmed by 8 bases and the J gene end by 0 bases; junction bases not matched to a gene: 4. The V gene's germline CDR1 is SEHNR and CDR2 FQNEAQ (reference sequence). This CDR3 comprises 14 residues. CDR3 protein: CASGDRDLNTEAFF. In nucleotides, the CDR3 is TGTGCCAGCGGGGACAGGGATTTGAACACTGAAGCTTTCTTT.

J is TRBJ2-7 and V is TRBV6-5; D may be TRBD1 (6 bases). Trimming stripped 6 bases from V and 0 bases from J, with 12 bases between. Germline V gene sequence: CDR1 MNHEY, CDR2 SVGAGI. CDR3 size: 14 residues. The chain's CDR3 is CASSSGQPSYEQYF. CDR3 coding DNA: TGTGCCAGCAGCAGCGGACAGCCCTCCTACGAGCAGTACTTC.

This clone was picked up one time. The V call is TRBV6-1, the J call TRBJ2-7; 8 bases are a match to TRBD2. After removal of 6 bases from V and 5 bases from J, the junction contained 6 bases not matched to a gene. This CDR3 is built from 13 residues. The germline CDR1 and CDR2 sequences are MNHNS and SASEGT. The CDR3 sequence: CASRGLAPDEQYF. Written as DNA, the CDR3 is TGTGCCAGCAGAGGACTAGCTCCAGACGAGCAGTACTTC.

J is TRBJ2-7 and V is TRBV5-4; TRBD1 aligns across 9 bases. J lost 5 bases, V lost 4 bases, and 10 bases had no gene match. This CDR3 comprises 15 residues. Germline values: CDR1 SGHNT, CDR2 YYREEE (reference sequence). CDR3 sequence (DNA): TGTGCCAGCAGCGTATACCGGGACAGGGCACACGAGCAGTACTTC. Translated, it gives CASSVYRDRAHEQYF.

The chain has TRBV28 and TRBJ1-2; 8 bases align to TRBD1. Per germline, CDR1 MDHEN and CDR2 SYDVKM. The ends lost 2 bases at V and 2 bases at J; junction bases unmatched: 4. The CDR3 spans 15 residues. CDR3 coding DNA: TGTGCCAGCAGTTTAGCAGGGGGCCGGAACTATGGCTACACCTTC. It codes for CASSLAGGRNYGYTF.

This clone was counted a few times. The chain uses TRBV30 and TRBJ1-1, with 7 bases matching TRBD1. This CDR3 is built from 13 residues. The V gene's germline CDR1 is GTSNPN and CDR2 SVGIG (reference sequence). The J segment lost 5 bases and the V segment lost 6 bases, leaving 9 bases of the junction unmatched. The CDR3 loop is CACYRGGGTEAFF. The CDR3 nucleotides are TGTGCCTGCTACAGGGGAGGTGGAACTGAAGCTTTCTTT.

V usage is TRBV15 and J usage is TRBJ1-1, with TRBD1 matching 7 bases. The CDR3 has 17 amino acids. After removal of 2 bases from V and 1 base from J, the junction contained 10 bases not matched to a gene. The V gene's germline CDR1 is LNHNV and CDR2 YYDKDF (reference sequence). The CDR3 sequence is CATSRLRKGAGNTEAFF. CDR3 bases: TGTGCCACCAGCAGACTTCGAAAGGGGGCTGGGAACACTGAAGCTTTCTTT.

CDR3 in DNA: TGTGCCAGCAGCCCCCGGGGGTACAGAGTCTACGAGCAGTACTTC. Its protein is CASSPRGYRVYEQYF. The chain employs TRBV11-1 and TRBJ2-7, with a tentative D call TRBD2 (6 bases). Germline loops: CDR1 SGHAT, CDR2 FQDESV (reference sequence). The CDR3 is 15 residues long. Trimming left V 5 bases short and J 3 bases short, with 17 bases between.

The rearrangement links TRBV7-2 to TRBJ2-5; 8 bases line up with TRBD1. CDR1 SGHTA and CDR2 FQGNSA come from the germline V gene. Unmatched junction bases numbered 5, after V lost 5 bases and J lost 0 bases. The CDR3 length is 15 residues. The CDR3, as DNA: TGTGCCAGCAGCGTCAGACAGGGGTACCAAGAGACCCAGTACTTC. This codes for CASSVRQGYQETQYF.

The genes are TRBV6-5 and TRBJ2-1; D possibly corresponds to TRBD2 (7 bases). Trimming removed 6 bases from V and 0 bases from J, with 12 bases in between. CDR1 and CDR2 (germline): MNHEY, SVGAGI. The CDR3 length is 15 residues. The CDR3: CASRKGGDSYNEQFF. Written as DNA, the CDR3 is TGTGCCAGCAGAAAAGGGGGGGACTCCTACAATGAGCAGTTCTTC.

The chain links TRBV9 to TRBJ2-1, with 9 bases identical to TRBD2. V lost 3 bases, J lost 8 bases, and 18 bases stayed unmatched. The V gene's germline CDR1 is SGDLS and CDR2 YYNGEE. The CDR3 sequence is 18 residues long. The CDR3 loop reads CASSGTVIAGETRHEQFF. CDR3 nucleotides: TGTGCCAGCAGCGGCACCGTTATAGCGGGAGAAACCAGGCATGAGCAGTTCTTC.

This rearrangement joins TRBV9 to TRBJ2-5; D unclear. The CDR3 is made up of 15 amino acids. Germline assignment: CDR1 SGDLS and CDR2 YYNGEE. The V and J ends lost 0 bases and 1 base respectively, with 10 bases between them. CDR3 amino acids: CASSVAGYFQETQYF. As DNA, the CDR3 is TGTGCCAGCAGCGTAGCCGGGTATTTCCAAGAGACCCAGTACTTC.

CDR3 sequence reads: CASSIDRAPYNEQFF. CDR3 nucleotide sequence: TGTGCCAGTAGTATCGACAGGGCCCCTTACAATGAGCAGTTCTTC. The chain uses TRBV19 and TRBJ2-1, with 7 positions matching TRBD1. The CDR3 covers 15 residues. CDR1 is LNHDA and CDR2 is SQIVND in the germline V gene (reference sequence). With V trimmed by 3 bases and J by 4 bases, 6 bases remained unmatched.

The CDR3 sequence is CASSRPGLAGDEQFF. DNA for the CDR3: TGTGCCAGCAGCCGACCGGGACTAGCGGGAGATGAGCAGTTCTTC. V is TRBV4-2 and J is TRBJ2-1; 14 bases fit TRBD2. This CDR3 has 15 residues. The V and J ends lost 4 bases and 8 bases, in that order; junction bases with no gene match: 4. Germline V gene sequence: CDR1 LGHNA, CDR2 YNFKEQ.

Remarks on this clone: Other DNA sequences within the sample encode an identical CDR3. The rearrangement links TRBV5-1 to TRBJ2-7; 11 bases line up with TRBD1. Germline lookup yields CDR1 SGHRS and CDR2 YFSETQ. Unmatched junction bases numbered 2, after V lost 2 bases and J lost 4 bases. The CDR3 loop spans 14 amino acids. CDR3 sequence reads: CASSFGTGGYEQYF. The CDR3 nucleotides read TGCGCCAGCAGCTTTGGGACAGGGGGTTACGAGCAGTACTTC.

The genes are TRBV7-8 and TRBJ2-2; 9 bases line up with TRBD2. The CDR3 length is 15 residues. The germline CDR1 and CDR2 sequences are SGHVS and FQNEAQ. V gave up 5 bases and J gave up 7 bases; unmatched junction bases: 8. CDR3: CASSIIAGVSGELFF. For the CDR3, the DNA is TGTGCCAGCAGCATTATAGCGGGAGTAAGCGGGGAGCTGTTTTTT.

CDR3 loop: CASSSGPWDTEAFF. The CDR3 DNA is TGCGCCAGCAGCTCGGGACCGTGGGATACTGAAGCTTTCTTT. V is TRBV5-1 and J is TRBJ1-1; maybe TRBD1 (5 bases). This CDR3 has 14 amino acids. The germline gives CDR1 SGHRS, CDR2 YFSETQ. The V end was cut by 3 bases, the J end by 5 bases, with 14 bases between.

Turning to this clone: The sample contains more than one DNA sequence encoding this CDR3. The V and J genes are TRBV6-5 and TRBJ2-7, with TRBD1 matching over 8 bases. The germline V gene encodes CDR1 MNHEY and CDR2 SVGAGI. After removal of 2 bases from V and 1 base from J, the junction contained 4 bases not matched to a gene. This CDR3 spans 15 amino acids. The CDR3 is CASSYGQGASYEQYF. The CDR3 DNA follows: TGTGCCAGCAGTTACGGGCAGGGGGCATCCTACGAGCAGTACTTC.

This chain uses TRBV28 with TRBJ1-2; possible D gene TRBD1, 5 bases. V lost 6 bases to trimming and J lost 11 bases, with 13 bases between them. This CDR3 spans 11 amino acids. Germline V lookup: CDR1 MDHEN, CDR2 SYDVKM. The CDR3 reads CASREGPLYTF. The CDR3 nucleotides are TGTGCCAGCAGGGAGGGGCCTTTGTACACCTTC.

This clone occurred once. The rearrangement joins TRBV6-5 to TRBJ1-2; the D gene is possibly TRBD1 (5 bases). Germline CDR1 MNHEY, CDR2 SVGAGI. The V end lost 1 base, the J end lost 8 bases, and 17 bases lay between the germline ends. The CDR3 runs to 15 residues. CDR3 nucleotides: TGTGCCAGCAGTTACTTGGAGGGGAGTGCGGAGGGCTACACCTTC. As protein: CASSYLEGSAEGYTF.

This clone has just one count. J is TRBJ2-2 and V is TRBV9, with 8 positions matching TRBD2. Germline trimming cut 3 bases from V and 3 bases from J; bases unmatched to any gene: 10. There are 17 residues in the CDR3. Germline loops: CDR1 SGDLS, CDR2 YYNGEE. In nucleotides, the CDR3 is TGTGCCAGCAGCGCGACTGCACGGGAGGGGCACACCGGGGAGCTGTTTTTT. Translated, it gives CASSATAREGHTGELFF.

CDR3 loop: CASSRTSNPGQRSYEQYF. The DNA of the CDR3 is TGTGCCAGCAGCCGCACCTCAAATCCGGGACAGCGCTCCTACGAGCAGTACTTC. The gene calls are TRBV28 and TRBJ2-7, with TRBD1 identical over 7 bases. V was clipped by 6 bases and J by 0 bases; unmatched bases: 17. This CDR3 contains 18 residues. Germline loops: CDR1 MDHEN, CDR2 SYDVKM.

Of note for this clone: Other DNA sequences within the sample encode an identical CDR3. V gene TRBV10-2 combines with J gene TRBJ2-7, with D perhaps TRBD1 or TRBD2 (5 bases each). The germline CDR1 and CDR2 sequences are WSHSY and SAAADI. Deletions cut 9 bases from V and 5 bases from J, with 8 bases between. This CDR3 has 10 amino acids. In DNA, the CDR3 is TGCGCCAGTCGGGACCACGAGCAGTACTTC. This gives the protein CASRDHEQYF.

The V gene is TRBV27, the J gene TRBJ2-3; D assignment may be TRBD1 or TRBD2 (6 bases each). V was trimmed by 3 bases and J by 4 bases, leaving 14 bases between them. The CDR3 is made up of 15 amino acids. Germline CDR1 reads MNHEY; CDR2 reads SMNVEV (reference sequence). The CDR3 coding sequence is TGTGCCAGCAGTTTCACAGGGAGGAAGGCAGATACGCAGTATTTT. Its protein product is CASSFTGRKADTQYF.